This is a list of T cell receptor beta chains from one sample in a study of OX40 agonist ivuxolimab in advanced cancers. This table comes from immunoSEQ multiplex PCR, and its TCRdb copy is limited to in-frame clones, with some not included. The sample holds some 40,000 clones, around 89% seen once. The sample here was CD4+ or CD8+ T cells sorted from blood, taken in a trial of the OX40 agonist ivuxolimab. These receptors were collected from an adult with an advanced solid tumor such as melanoma, head and neck, liver or kidney cancer. CDR3s include the opening cysteine and the closing phenylalanine or tryptophan. Fields, in order: clone size, J gene, V gene, D gene, CDR3 protein, CDR3 DNA. A D gene is named only where the DNA matches it firmly. Expanded clones get a size class; other rows say once, few or many, or leave the size out.

clone_size: NA
j_call: TRBJ1-1
v_call: TRBV5-5
d_call: TRBD1
cdr3_aa: CASSRTGFEAFF
cdr3_nt: TGTGCCAGCAGTCGGACAGGGTTCGAAGCTTTCTTT

clone_size: NA
j_call: TRBJ1-3
v_call: TRBV18
d_call: NA
cdr3_aa: CASSTTGGSGNTIYF
cdr3_nt: TGTGCCAGCTCTACCACCGGCGGCTCTGGAAACACCATATATTTT

clone_size: NA
j_call: TRBJ1-2
v_call: TRBV2
d_call: NA
cdr3_aa: CASSVAAGGYTF
cdr3_nt: TGTGCCAGCAGTGTGGCGGCGGGTGGCTACACCTTC

clone_size: NA
j_call: TRBJ1-6
v_call: TRBV2
d_call: TRBD1
cdr3_aa: CASQGVGSPLHF
cdr3_nt: TGTGCCAGCCAGGGGGTGGGGTCACCCCTCCACTTT

clone_size: few
j_call: TRBJ1-5
v_call: TRBV28
d_call: NA
cdr3_aa: CASSSFIPNQPQHF
cdr3_nt: TGTGCCAGCAGTTCTTTCATCCCAAATCAGCCCCAGCATTTT

clone_size: once
j_call: TRBJ1-2
v_call: TRBV28
d_call: TRBD1
cdr3_aa: CAGRGQDFGYTF
cdr3_nt: TGTGCCGGCAGGGGACAGGATTTTGGCTACACCTTC

clone_size: few
j_call: TRBJ1-2
v_call: TRBV19
d_call: NA
cdr3_aa: CASRPDSRGYGYTF
cdr3_nt: TGTGCCAGTAGACCGGACAGCCGCGGCTATGGCTACACCTTC

clone_size: NA
j_call: TRBJ1-2
v_call: TRBV6-5
d_call: NA
cdr3_aa: CASSLGNSNGYTF
cdr3_nt: TGTGCCAGCAGCCTGGGAAATAGTAATGGCTACACCTTC

clone_size: NA
j_call: TRBJ1-1
v_call: TRBV18
d_call: NA
cdr3_aa: CASSSGSNTEAFF
cdr3_nt: TGTGCCAGCTCATCCGGGTCGAACACTGAAGCTTTCTTT

clone_size: NA
j_call: TRBJ2-3
v_call: TRBV5-1
d_call: NA
cdr3_aa: CASSLDSARDTQYF
cdr3_nt: TGCGCCAGCAGCTTGGATTCCGCACGGGATACGCAGTATTTT

clone_size: once
j_call: TRBJ2-2
v_call: TRBV29-1
d_call: TRBD1
cdr3_aa: CSVAGDRGDTGELFF
cdr3_nt: TGCAGCGTCGCCGGGGACAGGGGGGACACCGGGGAGCTGTTTTTT

clone_size: NA
j_call: TRBJ1-1
v_call: TRBV6-5
d_call: NA
cdr3_aa: CASRQGGATEAFF
cdr3_nt: TGTGCCAGCAGACAGGGTGGGGCCACTGAAGCTTTCTTT

clone_size: NA
j_call: TRBJ2-3
v_call: TRBV5-4
d_call: NA
cdr3_aa: CASSLAVWGGTDTQYF
cdr3_nt: TGTGCCAGCAGCTTGGCCGTGTGGGGGGGCACAGATACGCAGTATTTT

clone_size: NA
j_call: TRBJ2-1
v_call: TRBV18
d_call: TRBD1
cdr3_aa: CASSPRTGDNEQFF
cdr3_nt: TGTGCCAGCTCACCAAGGACAGGGGACAATGAGCAGTTCTTC

clone_size: few
j_call: TRBJ1-3
v_call: TRBV6-5
d_call: NA
cdr3_aa: CASRKQRGGNTIYF
cdr3_nt: TGTGCCAGCAGGAAACAGAGGGGGGGAAACACCATATATTTT

clone_size: NA
j_call: TRBJ1-2
v_call: TRBV5-6
d_call: NA
cdr3_aa: CASSFRTDYGGYTF
cdr3_nt: TGTGCCAGCAGCTTCCGGACGGACTATGGAGGCTACACCTTC

clone_size: NA
j_call: TRBJ1-3
v_call: TRBV30
d_call: TRBD1
cdr3_aa: CAWSPDSLGQGSGNTIYF
cdr3_nt: TGTGCCTGGAGCCCCGATTCCCTAGGACAGGGATCTGGAAACACCATATATTTT

clone_size: NA
j_call: TRBJ2-7
v_call: TRBV29-1
d_call: NA
cdr3_aa: CSAGWDEQYF
cdr3_nt: TGCAGCGCTGGGTGGGACGAGCAGTACTTC

clone_size: NA
j_call: TRBJ2-5
v_call: TRBV19
d_call: TRBD1
cdr3_aa: CASSTRQGPETQYF
cdr3_nt: TGTGCCAGTAGTACCCGACAGGGGCCAGAGACCCAGTACTTC

clone_size: NA
j_call: TRBJ2-7
v_call: TRBV10-2
d_call: TRBD2
cdr3_aa: CASRTSTSPYEQYF
cdr3_nt: TGCGCCAGCAGGACTTCGACTAGCCCCTACGAGCAGTACTTC

clone_size: NA
j_call: TRBJ1-4
v_call: TRBV5-1
d_call: NA
cdr3_aa: CASSSSATNEKLFF
cdr3_nt: TGCGCCAGCAGCTCGTCCGCAACTAATGAAAAACTGTTTTTT

clone_size: NA
j_call: TRBJ2-5
v_call: TRBV6-1
d_call: NA
cdr3_aa: CASSEITGRETQYF
cdr3_nt: TGTGCCAGCAGTGAAATAACAGGCAGGGAGACCCAGTACTTC

clone_size: NA
j_call: TRBJ2-6
v_call: TRBV28
d_call: NA
cdr3_aa: CASQKEGGSSGANVLTF
cdr3_nt: TGTGCCAGCCAAAAAGAGGGAGGCAGCTCTGGGGCCAACGTCCTGACTTTC

clone_size: NA
j_call: TRBJ2-2
v_call: TRBV19
d_call: TRBD1
cdr3_aa: CASWARGLTGELFF
cdr3_nt: TGTGCCAGCTGGGCCAGGGGGCTTACCGGGGAGCTGTTTTTT

clone_size: NA
j_call: TRBJ1-1
v_call: TRBV7-3
d_call: TRBD1
cdr3_aa: CASSKRQGAYNTEAFF
cdr3_nt: TGTGCCAGCAGCAAAAGGCAGGGGGCTTATAACACTGAAGCTTTCTTT

clone_size: NA
j_call: TRBJ2-7
v_call: TRBV28
d_call: TRBD1
cdr3_aa: CASSQPGQGAHEQYF
cdr3_nt: TGTGCCAGCAGCCAACCGGGACAGGGGGCCCACGAGCAGTACTTC

clone_size: NA
j_call: TRBJ1-4
v_call: TRBV7-9
d_call: NA
cdr3_aa: CASSLRGSEKLFF
cdr3_nt: TGTGCCAGCAGCTTAAGGGGGTCTGAAAAACTGTTTTTT

clone_size: NA
j_call: TRBJ2-3
v_call: TRBV4-1
d_call: TRBD2
cdr3_aa: CASSQESLAGAGTDTQYF
cdr3_nt: TGCGCCAGCAGCCAAGAGAGTCTAGCGGGGGCCGGCACAGATACGCAGTATTTT

clone_size: NA
j_call: TRBJ1-1
v_call: TRBV28
d_call: NA
cdr3_aa: CASRGPGFGGTEAFF
cdr3_nt: TGTGCCAGCAGGGGTCCAGGGTTCGGGGGGACTGAAGCTTTCTTT

clone_size: NA
j_call: TRBJ2-7
v_call: TRBV29-1
d_call: NA
cdr3_aa: CSAVQGTSSYEQYF
cdr3_nt: TGCAGCGCCGTGCAGGGGACGAGCTCCTACGAGCAGTACTTC

clone_size: NA
j_call: TRBJ2-1
v_call: TRBV2
d_call: TRBD1
cdr3_aa: CASRRGGVFDEQFF
cdr3_nt: TGTGCCAGCAGGAGAGGGGGCGTATTCGATGAGCAGTTCTTC

clone_size: NA
j_call: TRBJ1-1
v_call: TRBV6-5
d_call: NA
cdr3_aa: CASSYSSRAFF
cdr3_nt: TGTGCCAGCAGTTACTCATCCCGGGCTTTCTTT

clone_size: NA
j_call: TRBJ1-2
v_call: TRBV5-5
d_call: NA
cdr3_aa: CASSPGGRKGYTF
cdr3_nt: TGTGCCAGCAGCCCCGGGGGGCGGAAGGGCTACACCTTC

clone_size: once
j_call: TRBJ2-5
v_call: TRBV5-6
d_call: NA
cdr3_aa: CASSLGDLETQYF
cdr3_nt: TGTGCCAGCAGCTTGGGGGACCTAGAGACCCAGTACTTC

clone_size: few
j_call: TRBJ1-2
v_call: TRBV28
d_call: NA
cdr3_aa: CASSLGGQTYGYTF
cdr3_nt: TGTGCCAGCAGTTTGGGGGGGCAGACTTATGGCTACACCTTC

clone_size: NA
j_call: TRBJ2-3
v_call: TRBV5-1
d_call: NA
cdr3_aa: CASSLFVPDTQYF
cdr3_nt: TGCGCCAGCAGCTTGTTTGTCCCAGATACGCAGTATTTT

clone_size: NA
j_call: TRBJ2-3
v_call: TRBV18
d_call: TRBD2
cdr3_aa: CASSPGTSLYTDTQYF
cdr3_nt: TGTGCCAGCTCACCTGGGACTAGCTTATACACAGATACGCAGTATTTT

clone_size: NA
j_call: TRBJ2-3
v_call: TRBV18
d_call: NA
cdr3_aa: CASSPGGSDTQYF
cdr3_nt: TGTGCCAGCTCCCCCGGGGGTTCAGATACGCAGTATTTT

clone_size: NA
j_call: TRBJ2-1
v_call: TRBV9
d_call: NA
cdr3_aa: CASSFRDPTSYNEQFF
cdr3_nt: TGTGCCAGCAGCTTCCGGGACCCCACCTCCTACAATGAGCAGTTCTTC

clone_size: NA
j_call: TRBJ1-2
v_call: TRBV18
d_call: NA
cdr3_aa: CASSSGQTNYGYTF
cdr3_nt: TGTGCCAGCTCCTCCGGACAGACTAACTATGGCTACACCTTC

clone_size: NA
j_call: TRBJ1-3
v_call: TRBV5-1
d_call: NA
cdr3_aa: CASSDRPSGNTIYF
cdr3_nt: TGCGCCAGCAGCGACAGACCATCTGGAAACACCATATATTTT

clone_size: NA
j_call: TRBJ2-1
v_call: TRBV19
d_call: TRBD1
cdr3_aa: CASSIVPLPGTGDHNEQFF
cdr3_nt: TGTGCCAGTAGTATAGTCCCCCTCCCCGGGACAGGGGATCACAATGAGCAGTTCTTC

clone_size: once
j_call: TRBJ2-1
v_call: TRBV5-1
d_call: NA
cdr3_aa: CASSPRGPYNEQFF
cdr3_nt: TGCGCCAGCAGCCCCCGGGGACCCTACAATGAGCAGTTCTTC

clone_size: NA
j_call: TRBJ1-2
v_call: TRBV6-5
d_call: NA
cdr3_aa: CASSPSALNYGYTF
cdr3_nt: TGTGCCAGCAGCCCGAGTGCACTTAACTATGGCTACACCTTC

clone_size: NA
j_call: TRBJ1-2
v_call: TRBV5-1
d_call: NA
cdr3_aa: CASSGSGGNFYGYTF
cdr3_nt: TGCGCCAGCAGCGGGAGTGGAGGGAATTTCTATGGCTACACCTTC